This is a list of T cell receptor beta chains from one sample in a study of T-cell memory formation after mild COVID-19. TCRdb re-derived calls from the 5' RACE reads in MiXCR, one entry per CDR3 protein. The sample lists fewer than 500,000 distinct CDR3 sequences; approximately 23% were seen once. Sequenced material: PBMCs or a T cell subset sorted from them (not recorded which). The source of these receptors is an adult woman who had mild COVID-19 (a few samples of this study predate the infection). Cell type and time point are not known. CDR3s include the opening cysteine and the closing phenylalanine or tryptophan.

j_call	v_call	cdr3_aa
TRBJ1-1	TRBV5-1	CASSLAEQKTEAFF
TRBJ2-7	TRBV30	CAWRNTGRGNEQYF
TRBJ2-5	TRBV5-5	CASSLDIETGDQETQYF
TRBJ2-7	TRBV11-2	CASSRQGEIVVSYEQYF
TRBJ1-1	TRBV30	CAWSVRRGLATEAFF
TRBJ2-5	TRBV15	CATSRDKGRGEETQYF
TRBJ2-7	TRBV19	CASSIGSGYEQYF
TRBJ1-1	TRBV20-1	CSAPGGVRPWDTEAFF
TRBJ2-7	TRBV24-1	CATSDGEPYEQYF
TRBJ1-2	TRBV6-2/TRBV6-3	CASSYPGQGGGYGYTF
TRBJ2-1	TRBV29-1	CSVVLWVGGNEQFF
TRBJ2-7	TRBV10-3	CAIKGGSEYEQYF